This entry lists 8 T cell receptor beta chains sequenced from one sample in a study of T cells in Graves' hyperthyroidism and ophthalmopathy. What was amplified from RNA transcripts were TCR beta CDR3 regions. TCR CDR3 regions were first amplified by RT-PCR with HTBI primers. TCRdb re-called the multiplex PCR reads with MiXCR, one entry per CDR3 protein. The sample consists of some 180,000 distinct CDR3 sequences, 17% of them appearing once. The sequencing input was blood. These TCRs come from a woman in her 50s with Graves' hyperthyroidism.

This clonotype occurred a few times. The CDR3 here is CASEVGPNTGELFF. CDR3 coding DNA: TGTGCCAGCGAGGTGGGGCCAAACACCGGGGAGCTGTTTTTT. The chain is built from TRBV3-1 and TRBJ2-2, with D perhaps matching TRBD1 (5 bases). With 8 bases removed from V and 2 bases from J, the gap between germline ends came to 12 bases. Germline CDR1 LGHDT, CDR2 YNNKEL (reference sequence). The CDR3 runs 14 residues.

This clonotype was seen a handful of times. This chain links TRBV12-3 or TRBV12-4 with TRBJ2-2, with a tentative D call TRBD1 (6 bases). The CDR3 runs 16 residues. Trimming shortened V by 4 bases and J by 0 bases, and 12 bases separated the two germline ends. CDR3: CASSWGDRTNTGELFF. The CDR3 nucleotides are TGTGCCAGCAGTTGGGGTGACAGGACGAACACCGGGGAGCTGTTTTTT.

This clonotype was observed a handful of times. This may be a read error: a much more frequent sequence differs by one nucleotide. This chain joins TRBV13 and TRBJ2-1, with 7 bases matching TRBD1. In germline, CDR1 is PRHDT, CDR2 FYEKMQ (reference sequence). The CDR3 loop spans 19 amino acids. The chain's CDR3 is CASSTPTGTELAPYNEEFF. The CDR3 DNA is TGTGCCAGCAGCACACCGACCGGGACAGAACTGGCCCCCTACAATGAGGAGTTCTTC.

The chain is built from TRBV7-3 and TRBJ2-6, with a possible D match to TRBD2 (6 bases). Germline V lookup: CDR1 SGHTA, CDR2 FQGTGA. CDR3 length equals 18 residues. Trimming shortened V by 5 bases and J by 0 bases, and 17 bases separated the two germline ends. CDR3 sequence reads: CASSPAGHMNSGANVLTF. The CDR3 coding sequence is TGTGCCAGCAGCCCGGCGGGGCATATGAACTCTGGGGCCAACGTCCTGACTTTC.

This clonotype appeared a single time. The V call is TRBV30, the J call TRBJ1-6; no firm D call. With 5 bases removed from V and 9 bases from J, the gap between germline ends came to 17 bases. The CDR3 has 14 amino acids. Germline CDR1 and CDR2: GTSNPN and SVGIG (reference sequence). As DNA, the CDR3 is TGTGCCTGGGCGGACGGTCCGCTTAGTTCACCCCTCCACTTT. Translating it yields CAWADGPLSSPLHF. Full variable domain (rest looked up from reference TRBV30 and TRBJ1-6): SQTIHQWPATLVQPVGSPLSLECTVEGTSNPNLYWYRQAAGRGLQLLFYSVGIGQISSEVPQNLSASRPQDRQFILSSKKLLLSDSGFYLCAWADGPLSSPLHFGNGTRLTVT.

The chain links TRBV6-2 or TRBV6-3 to TRBJ1-1, with D perhaps TRBD1 (6 bases). The CDR3 spans 15 residues. V was cut by 7 bases and J by 1 base, with 16 bases left in between. Germline values: CDR1 MNHEY, CDR2 SVGEGT. CDR3 sequence: CASKFRGGGNTEAFF. The CDR3 nucleotides are TGTGCCAGCAAATTCAGGGGAGGTGGGAACACTGAAGCTTTCTTT.

This clonotype was recorded at least ten times. The CDR3 coding sequence is TGCAGTGCCGCCGGGACAGGGGACCACGAGCAGTACTTC. Protein: CSAAGTGDHEQYF. This chain joins TRBV20-1 and TRBJ2-7; 10 bases match TRBD1. The CDR3 sequence is 13 residues long. V lost 6 bases, J lost 5 bases, and 7 bases stayed unmatched. Germline CDR1 and CDR2: DFQATT and SNEGSKA (reference sequence).

The CDR3, as DNA: TGCAGTGCTAGAGATTTCGCGGGGCAGGGTGGCTACACCTTC. Residues: CSARDFAGQGGYTF. The chain carries TRBV20-1 and TRBJ1-2; tentatively, D is TRBD1 (5 bases). V was shortened by 0 bases and J by 7 bases, with 15 bases between the two germline ends. The germline CDR1 and CDR2 sequences are DFQATT and SNEGSKA (reference sequence). The CDR3 consists of 14 residues.